This T cell receptor (beta chain) was observed in a study of shared clonotypes between healthy human individuals. In the study overall: The cohort had a couple of women and a few men, ages 18 to 49. Three plates were used per donor for CD4 naive, three for CD4 memory, two for CD8 naive and one for CD8 memory.

After removal of 3 bases from V and 5 bases from J, the junction contained 6 bases not matched to a gene. The CDR3 is 15 amino acids. The germline gives CDR1 SGHNT, CDR2 YENEEA. Template for every sorted-subset replicate PCR totaled around 210 ng DNA, some 30,000 T cell genomes. In the original analysis: ImmunoSEQ only sent back junction sequences with no quality scores, so filtering was done differently. Here immunoSEQ multiplex PCR was the method, and the copy in TCRdb shows in-frame clones only, minus some. That table furnishes V, J and clone size, whereas the DNA furnished D and trimming. The table has approximately 2.5 million clones, 93% seen once.

Sequencing was carried out using naive CD4+ T cells from PBMCs. Regarding subset: CD45RA+ positively selected. V and J are TRBV11-3 and TRBJ2-3, with TRBD2 matching over 9 bases. The origin of this receptor is a man younger than 30 in good health. Some clones in this sample may be carry-over from other donors' samples. The CDR3 protein is CASSLAGGRGDTQYF. CDR3 nucleotides: TGTGCCAGCAGCTTGGCCGGCGGGAGGGGAGATACGCAGTATTTT.